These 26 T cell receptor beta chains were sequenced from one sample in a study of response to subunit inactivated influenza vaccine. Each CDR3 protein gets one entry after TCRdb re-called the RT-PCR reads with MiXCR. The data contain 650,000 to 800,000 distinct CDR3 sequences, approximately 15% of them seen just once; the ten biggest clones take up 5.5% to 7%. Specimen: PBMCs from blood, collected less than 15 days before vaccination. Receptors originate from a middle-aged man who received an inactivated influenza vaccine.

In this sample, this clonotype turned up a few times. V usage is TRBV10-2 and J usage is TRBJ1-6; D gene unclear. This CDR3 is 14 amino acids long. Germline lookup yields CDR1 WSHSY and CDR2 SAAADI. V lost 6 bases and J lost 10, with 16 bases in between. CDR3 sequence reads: CASSGPLFESPLHF. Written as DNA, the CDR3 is TGCGCCAGCAGCGGGCCCCTCTTTGAATCACCCCTCCACTTT.

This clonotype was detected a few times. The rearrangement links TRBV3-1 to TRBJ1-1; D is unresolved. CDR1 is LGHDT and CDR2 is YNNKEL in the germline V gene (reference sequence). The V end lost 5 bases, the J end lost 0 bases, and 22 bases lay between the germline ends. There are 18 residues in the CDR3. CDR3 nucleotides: TGTGCCAGCAGCACGTCGACGGGGTGGTATTTCGTGAACACTGAAGCTTTCTTT. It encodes CASSTSTGWYFVNTEAFF.

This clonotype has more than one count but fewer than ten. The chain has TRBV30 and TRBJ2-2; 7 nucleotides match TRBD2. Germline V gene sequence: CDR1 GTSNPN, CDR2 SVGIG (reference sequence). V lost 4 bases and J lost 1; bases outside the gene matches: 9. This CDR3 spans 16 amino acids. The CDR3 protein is CAWTSPGGRNTGELFF. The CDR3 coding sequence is TGTGCCTGGACTTCCCCGGGGGGTCGGAACACCGGGGAGCTGTTTTTT. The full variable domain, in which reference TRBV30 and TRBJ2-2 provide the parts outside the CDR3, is SQTIHQWPATLVQPVGSPLSLECTVEGTSNPNLYWYRQAAGRGLQLLFYSVGIGQISSEVPQNLSASRPQDRQFILSSKKLLLSDSGFYLCAWTSPGGRNTGELFFGEGSRLTVL.

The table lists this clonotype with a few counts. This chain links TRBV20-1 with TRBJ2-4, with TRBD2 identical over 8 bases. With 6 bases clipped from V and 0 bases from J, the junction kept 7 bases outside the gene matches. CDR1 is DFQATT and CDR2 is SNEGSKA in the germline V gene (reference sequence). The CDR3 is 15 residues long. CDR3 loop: CSAGRELVAKNIQYF. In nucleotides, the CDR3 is TGCAGTGCCGGGAGGGAACTAGTAGCCAAAAACATTCAGTACTTC.

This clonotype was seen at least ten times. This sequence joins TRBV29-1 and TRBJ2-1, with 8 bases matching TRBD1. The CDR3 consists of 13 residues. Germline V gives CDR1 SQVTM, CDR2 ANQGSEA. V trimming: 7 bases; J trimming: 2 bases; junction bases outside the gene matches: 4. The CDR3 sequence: CSAQTGAYNEQFF. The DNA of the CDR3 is TGCAGCGCCCAGACAGGGGCCTACAATGAGCAGTTCTTC.

CDR3 amino acids: CASSSPEGIAARSSYEQYF. CDR3 DNA: TGTGCCAGCAGTTCCCCGGAGGGTATAGCGGCTAGGAGCTCCTACGAGCAGTACTTC. V is TRBV12-3 or TRBV12-4 and J is TRBJ2-7; the D gene is possibly TRBD2 (6 bases). The length of the CDR3 is 19 residues. Trimming took off 4 bases at V and 0 bases at J, with 25 bases between the two ends.

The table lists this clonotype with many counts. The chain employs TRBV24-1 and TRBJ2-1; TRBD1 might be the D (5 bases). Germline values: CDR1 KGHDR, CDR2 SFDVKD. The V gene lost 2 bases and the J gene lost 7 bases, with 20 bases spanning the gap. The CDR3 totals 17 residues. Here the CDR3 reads CATSDSFQGVSKNEQFF. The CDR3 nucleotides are TGTGCCACCAGTGATTCCTTTCAGGGCGTCTCGAAGAATGAGCAGTTCTTC.

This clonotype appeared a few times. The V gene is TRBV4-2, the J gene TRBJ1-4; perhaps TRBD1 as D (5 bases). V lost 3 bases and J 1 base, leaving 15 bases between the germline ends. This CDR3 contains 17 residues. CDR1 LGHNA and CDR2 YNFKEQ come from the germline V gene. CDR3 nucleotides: TGTGCCAGCAGCCAGGTGGGACGGAGAGTAACTAATGAAAAACTGTTTTTT. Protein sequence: CASSQVGRRVTNEKLFF.

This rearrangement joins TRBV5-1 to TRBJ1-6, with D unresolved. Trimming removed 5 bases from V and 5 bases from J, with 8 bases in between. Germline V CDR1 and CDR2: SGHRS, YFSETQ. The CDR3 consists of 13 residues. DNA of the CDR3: TGCGCCAGCAGGGAGGCGGATAATTCACCCCTCCACTTT. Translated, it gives CASREADNSPLHF.

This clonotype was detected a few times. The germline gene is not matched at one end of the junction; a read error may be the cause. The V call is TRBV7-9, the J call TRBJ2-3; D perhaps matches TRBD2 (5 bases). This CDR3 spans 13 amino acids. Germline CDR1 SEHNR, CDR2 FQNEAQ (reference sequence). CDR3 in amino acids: CASSLGISAWRNF. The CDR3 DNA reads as TGTGCCAGCAGCTTAGGAATTAGCGCCTGGCGAAATTTT. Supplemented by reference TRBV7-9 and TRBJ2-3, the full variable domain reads DTGVSQNPRHKITKRGQNVTFRCDPISEHNRLYWYRQTLGQGPEFLTYFQNEAQLEKSRLLSDRFSAERPKGSFSTLEIQRTEQGDSAMYLCASSLGISAWRNFGPGTRLTVL.

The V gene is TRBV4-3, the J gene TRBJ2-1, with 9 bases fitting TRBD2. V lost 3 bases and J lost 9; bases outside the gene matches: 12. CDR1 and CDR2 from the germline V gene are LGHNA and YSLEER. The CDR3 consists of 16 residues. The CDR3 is CASSHLNSGSAAEQFF. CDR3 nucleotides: TGCGCCAGCAGCCACCTCAATAGCGGGAGTGCGGCTGAGCAGTTCTTC.

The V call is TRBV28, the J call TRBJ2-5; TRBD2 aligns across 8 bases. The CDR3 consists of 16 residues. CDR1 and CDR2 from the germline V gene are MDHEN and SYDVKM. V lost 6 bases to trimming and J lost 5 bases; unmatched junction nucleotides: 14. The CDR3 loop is CASRNGQGLVWETQYF. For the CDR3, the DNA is TGTGCCAGCAGAAACGGGCAGGGACTAGTTTGGGAGACCCAGTACTTC.

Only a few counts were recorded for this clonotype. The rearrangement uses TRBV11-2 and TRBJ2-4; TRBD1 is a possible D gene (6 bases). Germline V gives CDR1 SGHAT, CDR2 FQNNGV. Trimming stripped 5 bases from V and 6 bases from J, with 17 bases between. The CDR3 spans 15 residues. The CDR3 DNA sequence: TGTGCCAGCAGCGGAACCGGGACAAGGAGAAACATTCAGTACTTC. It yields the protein CASSGTGTRRNIQYF.

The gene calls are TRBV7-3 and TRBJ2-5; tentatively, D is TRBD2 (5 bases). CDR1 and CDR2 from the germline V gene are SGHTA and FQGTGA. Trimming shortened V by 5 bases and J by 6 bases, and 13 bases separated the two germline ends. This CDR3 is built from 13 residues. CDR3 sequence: CASSPTTAQTQYF. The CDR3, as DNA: TGTGCCAGCAGCCCGACTACCGCCCAGACCCAGTACTTC.

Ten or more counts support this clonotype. The CDR3 nucleotides read TGTGCCAGCAGTTACTCGTCAGGGCCCCCCCCCTACGAGCAGTACTTC. This encodes CASSYSSGPPPYEQYF. The genes are TRBV6-5 and TRBJ2-7; possible D gene TRBD1, 5 bases. The V gene lost 0 bases and the J gene lost 2 bases, with 14 bases spanning the gap. From germline, CDR1 is MNHEY and CDR2 SVGAGI. The CDR3 loop spans 16 amino acids.

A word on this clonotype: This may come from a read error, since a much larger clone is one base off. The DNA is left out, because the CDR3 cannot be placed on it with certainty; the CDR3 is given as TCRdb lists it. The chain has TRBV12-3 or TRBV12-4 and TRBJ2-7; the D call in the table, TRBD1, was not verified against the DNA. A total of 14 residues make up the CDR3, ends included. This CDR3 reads CASSFGTGAYEQDF.

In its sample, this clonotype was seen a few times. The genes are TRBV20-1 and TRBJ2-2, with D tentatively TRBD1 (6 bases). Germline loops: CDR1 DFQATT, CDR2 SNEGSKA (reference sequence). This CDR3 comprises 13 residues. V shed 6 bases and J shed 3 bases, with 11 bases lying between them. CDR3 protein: CSAGDTYTGELFF. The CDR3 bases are TGCAGTGCAGGGGACACCTACACCGGGGAGCTGTTTTTT.

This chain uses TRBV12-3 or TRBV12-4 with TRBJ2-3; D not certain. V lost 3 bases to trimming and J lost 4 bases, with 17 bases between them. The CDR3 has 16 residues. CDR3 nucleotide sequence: TGTGCCAGCAGTTTTCCCCCCCCTGCGGACCCAGATACGCAGTATTTT. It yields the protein CASSFPPPADPDTQYF.

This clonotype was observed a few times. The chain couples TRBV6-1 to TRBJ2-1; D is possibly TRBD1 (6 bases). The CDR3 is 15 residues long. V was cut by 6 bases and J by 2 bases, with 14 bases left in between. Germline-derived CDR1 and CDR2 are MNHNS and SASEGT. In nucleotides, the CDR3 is TGTGCCAGCAGCCCTGAGAAGGGGGCCTACAATGAGCAGTTCTTC. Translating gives CASSPEKGAYNEQFF.

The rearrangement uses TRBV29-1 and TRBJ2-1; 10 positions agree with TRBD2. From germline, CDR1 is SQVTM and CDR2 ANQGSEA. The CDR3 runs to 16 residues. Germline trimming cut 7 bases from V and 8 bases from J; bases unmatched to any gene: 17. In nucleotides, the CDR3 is TGCAGCGCCCGGGCTAGCGGGAGCTCCTTAGGGTATGAGCAGTTCTTC. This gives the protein CSARASGSSLGYEQFF.

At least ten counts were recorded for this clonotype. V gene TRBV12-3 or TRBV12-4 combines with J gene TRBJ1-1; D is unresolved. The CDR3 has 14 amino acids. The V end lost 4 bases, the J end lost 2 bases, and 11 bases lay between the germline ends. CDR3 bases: TGTGCCAGCAGTTCTGGGATAGGTAACACTGAAGCTTTCTTT. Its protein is CASSSGIGNTEAFF.

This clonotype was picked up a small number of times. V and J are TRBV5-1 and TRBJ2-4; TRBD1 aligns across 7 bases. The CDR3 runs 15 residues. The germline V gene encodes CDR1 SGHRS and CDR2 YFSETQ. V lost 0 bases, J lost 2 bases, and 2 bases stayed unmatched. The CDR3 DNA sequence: TGCGCCAGCAGCTTGGGCAGGGGGACCAAAAACATTCAGTACTTC. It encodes CASSLGRGTKNIQYF.

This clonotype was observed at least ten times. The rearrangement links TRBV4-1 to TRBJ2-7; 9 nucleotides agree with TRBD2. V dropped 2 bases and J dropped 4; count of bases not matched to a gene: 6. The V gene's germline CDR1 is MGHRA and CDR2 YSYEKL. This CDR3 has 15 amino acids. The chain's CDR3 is CASSQIRTSEYEQYF. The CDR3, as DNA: TGCGCCAGCAGCCAAATTCGGACTAGCGAGTACGAGCAGTACTTC.

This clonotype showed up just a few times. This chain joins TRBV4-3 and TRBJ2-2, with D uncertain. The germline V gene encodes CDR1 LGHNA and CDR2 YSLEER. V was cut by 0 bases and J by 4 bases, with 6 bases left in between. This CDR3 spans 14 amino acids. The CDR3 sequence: CASSQDGITGELFF. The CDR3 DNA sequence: TGCGCCAGCAGCCAAGACGGAATCACCGGGGAGCTGTTTTTT.

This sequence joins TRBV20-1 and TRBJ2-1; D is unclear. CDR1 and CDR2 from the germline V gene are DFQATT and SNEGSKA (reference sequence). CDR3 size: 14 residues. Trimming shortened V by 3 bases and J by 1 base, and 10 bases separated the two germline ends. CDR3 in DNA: TGCAGTGCTAGCCTCCCCCAGTCCTACAATGAGCAGTTCTTC. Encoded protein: CSASLPQSYNEQFF.

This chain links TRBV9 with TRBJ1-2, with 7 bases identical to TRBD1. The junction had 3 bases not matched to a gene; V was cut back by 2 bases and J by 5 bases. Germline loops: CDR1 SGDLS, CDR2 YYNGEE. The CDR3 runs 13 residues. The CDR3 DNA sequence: TGTGCCAGCAGCGTCGGGACAGAGTATGGCTACACCTTC. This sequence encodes CASSVGTEYGYTF.